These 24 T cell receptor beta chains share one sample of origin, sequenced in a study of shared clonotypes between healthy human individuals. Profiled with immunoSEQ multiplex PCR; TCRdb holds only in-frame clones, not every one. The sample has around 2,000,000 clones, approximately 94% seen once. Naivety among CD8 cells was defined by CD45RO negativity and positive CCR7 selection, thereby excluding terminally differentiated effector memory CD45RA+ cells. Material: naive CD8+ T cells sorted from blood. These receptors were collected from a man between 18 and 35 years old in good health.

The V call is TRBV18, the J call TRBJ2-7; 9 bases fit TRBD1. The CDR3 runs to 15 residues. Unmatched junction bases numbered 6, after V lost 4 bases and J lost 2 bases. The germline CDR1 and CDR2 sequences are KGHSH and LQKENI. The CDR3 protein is CASSRPGQGAYEQYF. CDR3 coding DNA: TGTGCCAGCTCACGCCCGGGACAGGGCGCCTACGAGCAGTACTTC.

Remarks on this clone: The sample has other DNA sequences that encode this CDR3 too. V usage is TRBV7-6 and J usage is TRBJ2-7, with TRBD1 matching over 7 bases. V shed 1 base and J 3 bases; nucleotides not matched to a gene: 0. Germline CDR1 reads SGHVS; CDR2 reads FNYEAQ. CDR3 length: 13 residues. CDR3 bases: TGTGCCAGCAGCTTAGGGGACAGCTACGAGCAGTACTTC. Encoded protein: CASSLGDSYEQYF.

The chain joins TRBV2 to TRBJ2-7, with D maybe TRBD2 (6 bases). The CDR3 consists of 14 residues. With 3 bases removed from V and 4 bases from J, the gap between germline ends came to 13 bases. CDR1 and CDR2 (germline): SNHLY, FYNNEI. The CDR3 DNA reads TGTGCCAGCAGTGATGCGGGATTGGGTTACGAGCAGTACTTC. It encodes CASSDAGLGYEQYF.

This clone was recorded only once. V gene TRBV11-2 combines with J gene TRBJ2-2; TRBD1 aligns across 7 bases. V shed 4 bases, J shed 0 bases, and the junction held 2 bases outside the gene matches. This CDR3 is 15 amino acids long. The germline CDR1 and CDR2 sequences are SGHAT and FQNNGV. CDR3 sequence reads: CASSSGTANTGELFF. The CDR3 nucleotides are TGTGCCAGCAGCTCAGGGACAGCGAACACCGGGGAGCTGTTTTTT.

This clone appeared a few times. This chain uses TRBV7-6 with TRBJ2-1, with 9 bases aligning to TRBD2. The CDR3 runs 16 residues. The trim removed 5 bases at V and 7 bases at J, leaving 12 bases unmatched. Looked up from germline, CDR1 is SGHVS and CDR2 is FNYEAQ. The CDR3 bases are TGTGCCAGCAGCCCCCCGGCGGCGGGAGGGGCTAATGAGCAGTTCTTC. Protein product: CASSPPAAGGANEQFF. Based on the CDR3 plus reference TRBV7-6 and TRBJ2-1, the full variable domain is GAGVSQSPRYKVTKRGQDVALRCDPISGHVSLYWYRQALGQGPEFLTYFNYEAQQDKSGLPNDRFSAERPEGSISTLTIQRTEQRDSAMYRCASSPPAAGGANEQFFGPGTRLTVL.

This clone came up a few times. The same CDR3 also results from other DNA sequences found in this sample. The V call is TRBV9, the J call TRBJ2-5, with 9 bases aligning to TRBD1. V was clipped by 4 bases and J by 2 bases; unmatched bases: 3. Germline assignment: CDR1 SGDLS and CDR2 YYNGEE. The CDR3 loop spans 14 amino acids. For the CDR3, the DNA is TGTGCCAGCAGCCTAGGACAGGGGCAAGAGACCCAGTACTTC. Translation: CASSLGQGQETQYF.

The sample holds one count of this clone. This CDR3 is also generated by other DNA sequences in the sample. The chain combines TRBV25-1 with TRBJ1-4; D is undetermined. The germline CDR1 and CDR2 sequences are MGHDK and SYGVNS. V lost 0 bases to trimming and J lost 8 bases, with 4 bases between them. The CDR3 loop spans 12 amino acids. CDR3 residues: CASSEYGEKLFF. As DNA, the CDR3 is TGTGCCAGCAGTGAATATGGGGAAAAACTGTTTTTT.

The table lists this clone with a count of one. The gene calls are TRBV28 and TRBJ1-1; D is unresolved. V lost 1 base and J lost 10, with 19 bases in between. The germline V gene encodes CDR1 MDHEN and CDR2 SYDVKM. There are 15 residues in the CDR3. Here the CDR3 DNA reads TGTGCCAGCAGTTTATACCACGAAACCGGGGAGGGAGCTTTCTTT. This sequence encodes CASSLYHETGEGAFF. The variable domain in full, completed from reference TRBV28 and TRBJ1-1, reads DVKVTQSSRYLVKRTGEKVFLECVQDMDHENMFWYRQDPGLGLRLIYFSYDVKMKEKGDIPEGYSVSREKKERFSLILESASTNQTSMYLCASSLYHETGEGAFFGQGTRLTVV.

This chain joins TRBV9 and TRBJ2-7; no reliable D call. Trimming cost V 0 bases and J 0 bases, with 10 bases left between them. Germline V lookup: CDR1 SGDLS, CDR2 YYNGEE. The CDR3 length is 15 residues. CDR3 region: CASSVEGSLSYEQYF. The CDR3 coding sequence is TGTGCCAGCAGCGTAGAAGGTAGCCTCTCCTACGAGCAGTACTTC.

The CDR3 sequence is CASSGSGDPSTDTQYF. As DNA, the CDR3 is TGTGCCAGCAGTGGTAGCGGGGACCCTAGCACAGATACGCAGTATTTT. The chain employs TRBV9 and TRBJ2-3, with TRBD2 identical over 8 bases. The CDR3 sequence is 16 residues long. Germline V gene lookup returns CDR1 SGDLS and CDR2 YYNGEE. V lost 5 bases to trimming and J lost 0 bases; unmatched junction nucleotides: 8.

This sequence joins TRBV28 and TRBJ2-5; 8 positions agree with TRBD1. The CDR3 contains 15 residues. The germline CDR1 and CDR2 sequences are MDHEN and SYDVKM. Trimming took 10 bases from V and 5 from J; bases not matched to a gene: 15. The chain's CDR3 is CATTARGLLGETQYF. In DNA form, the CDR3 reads TGTGCCACCACGGCCAGGGGGCTATTAGGGGAGACCCAGTACTTC. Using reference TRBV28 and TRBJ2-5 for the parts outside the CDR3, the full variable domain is DVKVTQSSRYLVKRTGEKVFLECVQDMDHENMFWYRQDPGLGLRLIYFSYDVKMKEKGDIPEGYSVSREKKERFSLILESASTNQTSMYLCATTARGLLGETQYFGPGTRLLVL.

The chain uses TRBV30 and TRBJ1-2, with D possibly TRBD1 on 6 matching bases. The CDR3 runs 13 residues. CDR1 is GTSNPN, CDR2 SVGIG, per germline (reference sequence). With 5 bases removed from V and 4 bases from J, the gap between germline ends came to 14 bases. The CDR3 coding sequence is TGTGCCTGGGGAGGGGGGACGGCCTATGGCTACACCTTC. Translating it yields CAWGGGTAYGYTF.

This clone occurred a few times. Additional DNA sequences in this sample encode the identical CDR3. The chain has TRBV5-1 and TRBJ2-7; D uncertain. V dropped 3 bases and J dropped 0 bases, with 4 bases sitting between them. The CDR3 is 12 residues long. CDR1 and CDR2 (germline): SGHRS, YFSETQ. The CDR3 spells CASSSDSYEQYF. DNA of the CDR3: TGCGCCAGCAGCTCCGACTCCTACGAGCAGTACTTC. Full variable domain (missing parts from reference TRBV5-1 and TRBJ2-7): KAGVTQTPRYLIKTRGQQVTLSCSPISGHRSVSWYQQTPGQGLQFLFEYFSETQRNKGNFPGRFSGRQFSNSRSEMNVSTLELGDSALYLCASSSDSYEQYFGPGTRLTVT.

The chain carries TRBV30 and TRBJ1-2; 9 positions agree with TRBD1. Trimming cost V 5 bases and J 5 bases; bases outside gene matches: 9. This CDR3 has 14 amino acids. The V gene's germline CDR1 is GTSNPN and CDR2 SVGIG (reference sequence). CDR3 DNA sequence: TGTGCCTGGGGGGGACAGGGAATAAAGTATGGCTACACCTTC. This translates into CAWGGQGIKYGYTF.

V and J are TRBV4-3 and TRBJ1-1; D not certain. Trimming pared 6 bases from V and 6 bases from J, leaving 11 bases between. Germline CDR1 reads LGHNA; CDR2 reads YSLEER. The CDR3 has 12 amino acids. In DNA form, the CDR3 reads TGCGCCAGCAGAGGACGGGGTCCTGAAGCTTTCTTT. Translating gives CASRGRGPEAFF.

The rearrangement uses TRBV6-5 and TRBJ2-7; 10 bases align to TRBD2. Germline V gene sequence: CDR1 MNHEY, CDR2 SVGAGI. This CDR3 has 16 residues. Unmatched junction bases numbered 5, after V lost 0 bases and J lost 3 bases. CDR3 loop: CASSYSASGSHYEQYF. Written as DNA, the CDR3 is TGTGCCAGCAGTTACTCGGCTAGCGGGAGTCACTACGAGCAGTACTTC.

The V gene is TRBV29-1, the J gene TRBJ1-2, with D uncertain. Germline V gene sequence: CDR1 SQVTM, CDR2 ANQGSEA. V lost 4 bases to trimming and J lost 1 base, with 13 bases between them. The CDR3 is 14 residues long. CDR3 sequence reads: CSVGGWEINYGYTF. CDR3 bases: TGCAGCGTTGGGGGTTGGGAGATTAACTATGGCTACACCTTC.

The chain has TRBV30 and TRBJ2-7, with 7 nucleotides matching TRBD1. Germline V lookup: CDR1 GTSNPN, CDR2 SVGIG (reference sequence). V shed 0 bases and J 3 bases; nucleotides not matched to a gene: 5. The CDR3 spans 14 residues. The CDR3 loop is CAWSVKGAGYEQYF. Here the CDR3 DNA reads TGTGCCTGGAGTGTAAAGGGGGCGGGCTACGAGCAGTACTTC.

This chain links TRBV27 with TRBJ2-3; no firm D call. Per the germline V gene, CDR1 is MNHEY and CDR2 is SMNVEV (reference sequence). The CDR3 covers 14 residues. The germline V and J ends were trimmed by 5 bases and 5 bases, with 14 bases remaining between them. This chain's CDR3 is CASSPLTRLDTQYF. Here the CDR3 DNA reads TGTGCCAGCAGTCCGCTCACCCGGTTAGATACGCAGTATTTT.

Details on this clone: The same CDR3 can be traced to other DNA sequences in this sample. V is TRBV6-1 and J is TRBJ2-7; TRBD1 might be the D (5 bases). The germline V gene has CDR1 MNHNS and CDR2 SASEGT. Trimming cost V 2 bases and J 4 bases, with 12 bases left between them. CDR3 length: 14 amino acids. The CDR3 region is CASSEYPDSYEQYF. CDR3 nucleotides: TGTGCCAGCAGTGAATACCCCGACAGTTACGAGCAGTACTTC.

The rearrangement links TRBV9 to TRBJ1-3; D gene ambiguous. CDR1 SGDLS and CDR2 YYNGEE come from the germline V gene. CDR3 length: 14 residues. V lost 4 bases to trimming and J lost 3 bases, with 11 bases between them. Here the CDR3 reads CASSTWTDGNTIYF. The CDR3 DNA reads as TGTGCCAGCAGCACTTGGACGGATGGAAACACCATATATTTT.

CDR3 in amino acids: CASSVQRGASTDTQYF. As DNA, the CDR3 is TGTGCCAGCAGCGTACAGCGGGGGGCTAGCACAGATACGCAGTATTTT. The chain carries TRBV9 and TRBJ2-3, with 9 positions matching TRBD2. Germline values: CDR1 SGDLS, CDR2 YYNGEE. J lost 0 bases, V lost 1 base, and 3 bases had no gene match. The CDR3 length is 16 residues.

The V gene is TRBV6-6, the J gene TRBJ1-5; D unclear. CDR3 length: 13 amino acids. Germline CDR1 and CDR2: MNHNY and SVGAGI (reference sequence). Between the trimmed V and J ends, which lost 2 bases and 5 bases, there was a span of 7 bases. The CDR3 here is CASSYTDYQPQHF. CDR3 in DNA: TGTGCCAGCAGTTACACGGACTATCAGCCCCAGCATTTT.

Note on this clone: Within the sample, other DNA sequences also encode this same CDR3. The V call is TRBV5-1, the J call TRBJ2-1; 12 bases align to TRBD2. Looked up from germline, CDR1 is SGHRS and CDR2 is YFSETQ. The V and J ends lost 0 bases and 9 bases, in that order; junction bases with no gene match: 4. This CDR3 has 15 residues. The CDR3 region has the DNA TGCGCCAGCAGCTTGGGACTAGCGGGAGAGATTGAGCAGTTCTTC. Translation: CASSLGLAGEIEQFF.